The rows below give T cell receptor beta chains drawn from one sample of a study of CD8 T cells in ankylosing spondylitis. MiXCR, run by TCRdb on the 5' RACE reads, gives a single entry per CDR3 protein. Among hundreds of thousands of distinct CDR3 sequences listed, approximately 7.6% were seen once. Sequencing used blood, either unsorted or a sorted T cell fraction (not recorded which). All receptors derive from a female donor with ankylosing spondylitis or in good health (not recorded which). The CDR3 runs from the conserved cysteine through the conserved F or W. Each record gives: clone size, D gene, V gene, J gene, CDR3 DNA, CDR3 protein. A D gene is named only where the DNA matches it firmly. Expanded clones are given a class, and other clones once, few, many or no size at all.

>many|NA|TRBV18|TRBJ2-7
TGTGCCAGCTCACCCGGGACCCCTTACGAGCAGTACTTC
CASSPGTPYEQYF
>many|NA|TRBV13|TRBJ1-6
TGTGCCAGCAGCTTATCTCGGGCACCCTCACCCCTCCACTTT
CASSLSRAPSPLHF
>many|NA|TRBV21-1|TRBJ2-4
TGTGCCAGCTATTGGTCCAAAAACATTCAGTACTTC
CASYWSKNIQYF
>NA|NA|TRBV7-2|TRBJ1-5
TGTGCCAGCAGCCTGACCGGAGAGCAAAATCAGCCCCAGCATTTT
CASSLTGEQNQPQHF
>NA|NA|TRBV30|TRBJ2-4
TGTGCCTGGGGGGAAAGCGTGGCCGTAGCCAAAAACATTCAGTACTTC
CAWGESVAVAKNIQYF
>many|TRBD1|TRBV6-5|TRBJ2-1
TGTGCCAGCAGTCCGGCTACAGGGGTGTGGCAGTTCTTC
CASSPATGVWQFF
>many|NA|TRBV15|TRBJ1-5
TGTGCCACCAGCAGAGGTATTAGGGGGGCTGGCAATCAGCCCCAGCATTTT
CATSRGIRGAGNQPQHF
>many|NA|TRBV28|TRBJ2-3
TGTGCCAGCAGTGACAAGGAAGCAGGCACAGATACGCAGTATTTT
CASSDKEAGTDTQYF
>many|NA|TRBV6-1|TRBJ2-1
TGTGCCAGCAGTGAAGAGGGTGGCGTCAACAATGAGCAGTTCTTC
CASSEEGGVNNEQFF
>few|NA|TRBV20-1|TRBJ2-7
TGCAGTGCTAGCAGGATCTCCTACGAGCAGTACTTC
CSASRISYEQYF
>NA|TRBD2|TRBV5-1|TRBJ2-3
TGCGCCAGCAGCGGAGGACTAGCGGGAGGCACAGATACGCAGTATTTT
CASSGGLAGGTDTQYF
>NA|TRBD1|TRBV7-8|TRBJ2-6
TGTGCCAGCAGCTTTAGGACAGGTTCCCGCTCTGGGGCCAACGTCCTGACTTTC
CASSFRTGSRSGANVLTF
>many|NA|TRBV7-2|TRBJ2-2
TGTGCCAGCAGCTTTGGAGGGAGCACCGGGGAGCTGTTTTTT
CASSFGGSTGELFF
>few|NA|TRBV5-1|TRBJ2-5
TGCGCCAGCAGCCCCGGAAGTTGGAGAGAGACCCAGTACTTC
CASSPGSWRETQYF
>many|TRBD1|TRBV7-2|TRBJ2-7
TGTGCCAGCAGCGACCGACAGGGAATCTACGAGCAGTACTTC
CASSDRQGIYEQYF
>many|NA|TRBV10-3|TRBJ1-2
TGTGCCATCAGTCAAAGGGATCAATATGGCTACACCTTC
CAISQRDQYGYTF
>many|NA|TRBV20-1|TRBJ2-2
TGCAGCGCAACTAGATCGAACACCAGGGAGCTGTTTTTT
CSATRSNTRELFF
>many|NA|TRBV10-3|TRBJ1-3
TGTGCCATCAGTGAGTCGTCCGATTCAGGAAACACCATATATTTT
CAISESSDSGNTIYF
>many|NA|TRBV4-3|TRBJ1-4
TGCGCCAGCAGCCAAGATTTGATCGTGCAGCGCGGGGGGAATGAAAAACTGTTTTTT
CASSQDLIVQRGGNEKLFF
>few|NA|TRBV4-3|TRBJ1-3
TGCGCCAGCAGCCAAGATTTTACGCGGGGGTCGGAAAACACCATATATTTT
CASSQDFTRGSENTIYF
>many|NA|TRBV12-3/TRBV12-4|TRBJ1-1
TGTGCCAGCAGTTTGGATTGGAGGAACACTGAAGCTTTCTTT
CASSLDWRNTEAFF
>many|NA|TRBV6-1|TRBJ2-6
TGTGCCAGCAGACCATCGGGCGGGGCCAACGTCCTGACTTTC
CASRPSGGANVLTF
>many|TRBD1|TRBV20-1|TRBJ2-7
TGCAGTGCTAGCATCTCCACAGGGGTTCTCCGCGAGCAGTACTTC
CSASISTGVLREQYF
>few|TRBD2|TRBV11-2|TRBJ2-3
TGTGCCAGTTTACTGGGGGGGACAGATACGCAGTATTTT
CASLLGGTDTQYF
>many|NA|TRBV4-2|TRBJ1-1
TGTGCCAGCAGCACCGGGGCAGGCCGGCCTGAAGCTTTCTTT
CASSTGAGRPEAFF
>NA|NA|TRBV2|TRBJ2-7
TGTGTCAGCGTCCGGGACCAGACCTACGAGCAGTACTTC
CVSVRDQTYEQYF
>NA|TRBD1|TRBV5-1|TRBJ1-2
TGCGCCAGCAGCTTGGGCCAGACAGGGGATGGCTACACCTTC
CASSLGQTGDGYTF
>many|TRBD1|TRBV7-2|TRBJ1-1
TGTGCCAGCAGCTTTTCCCCGGGACAGTCGAACACTGAAGCTTTCTTT
CASSFSPGQSNTEAFF
>many|TRBD2|TRBV20-1|TRBJ2-3
TGCAGTGCTAGAGATCTCGGACTAGCGGGCACAGATACGCAGTATTTT
CSARDLGLAGTDTQYF
>few|NA|TRBV18|TRBJ2-2
TGTGCCAGCTCCCAGGGACGAGACACCGGGGAGCTGTTTTTT
CASSQGRDTGELFF
>few|TRBD2|TRBV7-2|TRBJ2-5
TGTGCCAGCAGCTTAGCAGGACTAGCCCAGACCCAGTACTTC
CASSLAGLAQTQYF